This entry is about one TCR beta chain. Its antigen is still unknown. cDNA prepared by RNA extraction and subsequent reverse transcription served as the template for sequencing. Clones were read by immunoSEQ multiplex PCR, and TCRdb kept only the in-frame ones, dropping some. The sample comprises about 200,000 clones, about 61% of which are singletons, and roughly 5.3% rests with the top ten. The CDR3 spans 15 residues. Trimming took 5 bases from V and 2 from J, leaving 15 bases between them. CDR1 and CDR2 from the germline V gene are MGHRA and YSYEKL. Sorting separated CD4+ and CD8+ T cells out of PBMCs. These data are taken from a study of CD8+ T cells in alopecia areata. Study observations and caveats: Mice showed TCR sharing more clearly than patients did, possibly owing to HLA. An increase in clonality over normal scalp was evident in lesional scalp, especially alopecia totalis/universalis.

Input material: CD8+ T cells sorted from blood. The chain carries TRBV4-1 and TRBJ2-5; TRBD2 might be the D (6 bases). The sequence derives from a human donor in good health. This CDR3 is CASSVRGEQQETQYF. CDR3 bases: TGCGCCAGCAGCGTGCGGGGAGAGCAGCAAGAGACCCAGTACTTC.